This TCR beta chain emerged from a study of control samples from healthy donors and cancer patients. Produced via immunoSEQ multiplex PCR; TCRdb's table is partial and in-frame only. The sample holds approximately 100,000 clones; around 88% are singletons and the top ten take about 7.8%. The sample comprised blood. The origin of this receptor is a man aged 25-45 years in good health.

The CDR3 reads CASSVGDTSTDTQYF. CDR3 bases: TGTGCCAGCAGCGTAGGCGATACTAGCACAGATACGCAGTATTTT. The chain joins TRBV7-7 to TRBJ2-3, with no clear D. CDR1 is SSHAT and CDR2 is FNYEAQ in the germline V gene (reference sequence). The CDR3 spans 15 residues. V dropped 5 bases and J dropped 0 bases, with 12 bases sitting between them.